Detailed here is one T cell receptor (beta chain). Sequencing was performed with immunoSEQ multiplex PCR; in TCRdb, only in-frame clones are kept and a portion is missing. In the table there are fewer than 80,000 clones, about 86% of which are singletons. This CDR3 spans 15 amino acids. The sample comes from a study of technical replicates of blood from a few donors. The chain recombines TRBV1 with TRBJ1-2. TRBV1 is marked as a pseudogene. The sequence was obtained from a human donor in good health. Some clones in this sample may be carry-over from other donors' samples. What was sequenced was PBMCs. The CDR3: CTSSHGTITNYGYTF. CDR3 in DNA: TGCACCAGCAGCCACGGTACTATAACTAACTATGGCTACACCTTC.